This T cell receptor beta chain originates from a study of human thymus T cells. Study-wide results and caveats: V and J genes seemed to be used with bias in thymic and blood repertoires. Highly overlapping thymic repertoires in unrelated individuals were reported by related research.

In germline, CDR1 is SNHLY, CDR2 FYNNEI. The CDR3 has 13 amino acids. Deletions cut 4 bases from V and 1 base from J, with 7 bases between. Obtained as resections during corrective heart surgery, the thymus tissue was then studied. Among the donors, all were healthy Finnish infants having corrective surgery for congenital heart defects. Data came from immunoSEQ multiplex PCR; TCRdb stores just in-frame clones and leaves some out. The sample lists tens of thousands of clones, about 96% seen once, with around 0.03% in the top ten. A word on this clone: The antigen is undetermined.

The sequence came from a boy less than two years old with a congenital heart defect but otherwise immunologically healthy. The V call is TRBV2, the J call TRBJ2-5, with D unclear. Sequenced sample: thymus tissue. The CDR3 DNA reads TGTGCCAGCAGTGTCTACCCCCAAGAGACCCAGTACTTC. It yields the protein CASSVYPQETQYF.